The T cell receptor (beta chain) under discussion was sequenced for a study of T cells in Graves' hyperthyroidism and ophthalmopathy. Clinical symptoms, serum thyroxine, TRAb, thyroid ultrasound and orbital computed tomography established diagnosis. Using RNA transcripts as the source, TCR beta CDR3 regions were amplified. A first-round RT-PCR of the TCR CDR3 used the HTBI primer set. TCRdb recomputed calls from the multiplex PCR reads with MiXCR, one row per CDR3 protein. The sample lists more than 550,000 distinct CDR3 sequences, 40% to 55% occurring once. The germline V gene encodes CDR1 DFQATT and CDR2 SNEGSKA (reference sequence). The ends lost 6 bases at V and 7 bases at J; junction bases unmatched: 14. The CDR3 length is 14 residues.

This receptor was obtained from an adult man with Graves' disease, either hyperthyroidism or ophthalmopathy (not recorded which). J is TRBJ2-5 and V is TRBV20-1, with 7 bases lining up with TRBD1. Sequenced input: peripheral blood or thyroid tissue (not recorded which). CDR3 sequence (DNA): TGCAGTGCCCCCAGGACAGGCCAGTTTGGGACCCAGTACTTC. Translation gives CSAPRTGQFGTQYF.